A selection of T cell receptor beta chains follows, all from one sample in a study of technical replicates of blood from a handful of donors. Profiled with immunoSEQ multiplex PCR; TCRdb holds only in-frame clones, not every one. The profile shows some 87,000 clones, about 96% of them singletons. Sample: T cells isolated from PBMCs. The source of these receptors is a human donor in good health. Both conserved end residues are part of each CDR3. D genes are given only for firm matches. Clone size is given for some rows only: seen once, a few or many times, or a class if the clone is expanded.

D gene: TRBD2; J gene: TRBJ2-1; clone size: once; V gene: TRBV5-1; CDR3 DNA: TGCGCCAGCAGCCCTGCGCGGGAGGAAGGTGAGCAGTTCTTC; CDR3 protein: CASSPAREEGEQFF
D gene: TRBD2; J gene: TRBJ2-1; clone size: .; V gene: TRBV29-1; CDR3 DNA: TGCAGCGTTCAGCGGGAGGGCTTCTACAATGAGCAGTTCTTC; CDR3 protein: CSVQREGFYNEQFF
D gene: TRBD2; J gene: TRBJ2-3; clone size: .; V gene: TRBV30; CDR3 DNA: TGTGCCTGGGTCCTGGGGGGGAGAGATACGCAGTATTTT; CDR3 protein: CAWVLGGRDTQYF
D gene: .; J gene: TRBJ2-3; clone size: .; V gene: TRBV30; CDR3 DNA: TGTGCCTGGGACTACTACACCGATCCTACGCAGTATTTT; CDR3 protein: CAWDYYTDPTQYF
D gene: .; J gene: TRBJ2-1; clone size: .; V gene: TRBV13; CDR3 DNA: TGTGCCAGCAGCCCCAATCATAGTGAGCAGTTCTTC; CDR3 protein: CASSPNHSEQFF
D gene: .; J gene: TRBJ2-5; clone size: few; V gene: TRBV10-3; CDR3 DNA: TGTGCCATCAGTGAGGCTAGGGGAGAGACCCAGTACTTC; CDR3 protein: CAISEARGETQYF
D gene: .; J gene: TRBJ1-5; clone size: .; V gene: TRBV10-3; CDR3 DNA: TGTGCCATCAGTGAAGGGGGAAAAAATCAGCCCCAGCATTTT; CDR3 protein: CAISEGGKNQPQHF
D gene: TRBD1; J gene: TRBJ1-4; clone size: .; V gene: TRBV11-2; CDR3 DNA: TGTGCCAGCAGCTTAGTCTTAGAATCAGGGGGACCTGAAAAACTGTTTTTT; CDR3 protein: CASSLVLESGGPEKLFF
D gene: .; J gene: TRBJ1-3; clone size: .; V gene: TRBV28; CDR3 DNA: TGTGCCAGCAGCGACCGACAATTCCCTGGAAACACCATATATTTT; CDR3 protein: CASSDRQFPGNTIYF
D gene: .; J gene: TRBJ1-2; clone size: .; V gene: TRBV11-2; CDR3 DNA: TGTGCCAGCAGCCCAACTTCCGCGCTGTCAAGCTATGGCTACACCTTC; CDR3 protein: CASSPTSALSSYGYTF
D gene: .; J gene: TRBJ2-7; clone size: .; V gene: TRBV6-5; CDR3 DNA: TGTGCCAGCAGTTACTCTTGGCAGACAAGCTCCTACGAGCAGTACTTC; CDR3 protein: CASSYSWQTSSYEQYF
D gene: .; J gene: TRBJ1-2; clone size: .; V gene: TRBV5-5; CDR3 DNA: TGTGCCAGCAGCACAATCCCCGGGGGGGCAGATGGCTACACCTTC; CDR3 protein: CASSTIPGGADGYTF